This T cell receptor (beta chain) was identified during a study of blood T cell repertoires in COVID-19. Study summary: Acute and convalescent COVID-19 specimens originated in the United States, Italy and Spain. In each case, the material was cDNA or gDNA derived from T cells, B-cell-depleted T cells, or PBMCs.

V lost 7 bases, J lost 3 bases, and 9 bases stayed unmatched. CDR1 is SGHRS and CDR2 is YFSETQ in the germline V gene. CDR3 length equals 15 residues. Libraries were prepared by immunoSEQ multiplex PCR; TCRdb keeps only in-frame clonotypes and omits some of them. The top ten clones hold roughly a sixth of a sample with about 270,000 clones, 85% to 90% of them seen once. Assignments of participants to cohorts depended upon their own reported clinical history. This clone was seen a single time. This clonotype originated in a man in his late teens or twenties who had recovered from COVID-19. The sample comprised PBMCs or T cells enriched from blood (not recorded which). The chain joins TRBV5-1 to TRBJ2-3, with 9 bases identical to TRBD2. DNA for the CDR3: TGCGCCAGCGGAGGGGTAGCGGGGGAAACAGATACGCAGTATTTT. Residues: CASGGVAGETDTQYF. The full variable domain, in which reference TRBV5-1 and TRBJ2-3 provide the parts outside the CDR3, is KAGVTQTPRYLIKTRGQQVTLSCSPISGHRSVSWYQQTPGQGLQFLFEYFSETQRNKGNFPGRFSGRQFSNSRSEMNVSTLELGDSALYLCASGGVAGETDTQYFGPGTRLTVL.